This is a list of T cell receptor beta chains from one sample in a study of patients and donors after allogeneic stem cell transplantation. In TCRdb, the RT-PCR reads were re-called with MiXCR into one record per CDR3 protein. This sample has roughly 960,000 distinct CDR3 sequences, with about a sixth found just once. Sequenced material: blood, either unsorted or a sorted T cell fraction (not recorded which). All receptors derive from a human donor who was either an allogeneic HSCT recipient or a stem cell or donor lymphocyte infusion donor (not recorded which). It is not recorded whose cells these are; they may come from a transplant donor. CDR3s include the opening cysteine and the closing phenylalanine or tryptophan. Each record gives: D gene, J gene, V gene, CDR3 protein. D genes are given only for firm matches.

>NA|TRBJ1-6|TRBV5-1
CASSPTAFINSPLHF
>NA|TRBJ1-5|TRBV10-3
CAISESSGNNQPQHF
>NA|TRBJ2-1|TRBV6-1
CASSPPGSGDNEQFF
>NA|TRBJ1-6|TRBV2
CASTVSGGSSPLHF
>TRBD2|TRBJ2-2|TRBV5-1
CATRLAGGSTGELFF
>TRBD1|TRBJ2-1|TRBV5-1
CASSSTPVGQGYNEQFF
>TRBD1|TRBJ2-7|TRBV24-1
CATSDWDSYEQYF
>TRBD2|TRBJ2-3|TRBV12-3/TRBV12-4
CATAYRTSGADTQYF
>NA|TRBJ2-3|TRBV18
CACSRRMPDTQYF
>NA|TRBJ1-4|TRBV20-1
CSAPESAGRNEKLFF
>NA|TRBJ1-6|TRBV5-1
CASSSLTRSNSPLHF
>NA|TRBJ2-7|TRBV11-2
CASSPTRGKISYEQYF
>NA|TRBJ2-1|TRBV6-2/TRBV6-3
CASSYSPLRGINEQFF
>TRBD2|TRBJ2-1|TRBV6-1
CASKREGYNEQFF
>NA|TRBJ2-3|TRBV7-9
CASSFRRGHTDTQYF
>TRBD1|TRBJ1-1|TRBV25-1
CASSDKPGTGSTLTEAFF
>NA|TRBJ2-5|TRBV5-1
CAISSGIQETQYF
>NA|TRBJ1-1|TRBV7-6
CASSVRDTDTEAFF
>TRBD1|TRBJ1-2|TRBV6-2/TRBV6-3
CASSYADRSGYTF
>NA|TRBJ1-1|TRBV5-4
CASSLARDYSNTEAFF
>TRBD1|TRBJ1-6|TRBV27
CASSRPGQGKALHF
>NA|TRBJ2-6|TRBV12-3/TRBV12-4
CASSRPTSSGANVLTF
>NA|TRBJ2-7|TRBV27
CATSRKGTSEDEQYF
>NA|TRBJ1-2|TRBV12-3/TRBV12-4
CASSPGNNAYYGYTF